This TCR beta chain was sequenced in a study of response to subunit inactivated influenza vaccine. This clonotype was seen many times. An end of the junction does not agree with germline; a read error may underlie this. MiXCR was run by TCRdb on the RT-PCR reads, yielding one entry per CDR3 protein. This table has around 200,000 distinct CDR3 sequences, around a tenth appearing once. Looked up from germline, CDR1 is DFQATT and CDR2 is SNEGSKA (reference sequence). The CDR3 extends over 13 amino acids. The source is a man aged 45-65 years who received an inactivated influenza vaccine. The chain is built from TRBV20-1 and TRBJ2-7; 10 bases map to TRBD2. The sample in question was non-naive T cells sorted from PBMCs, obtained on the day of vaccination. The chain's CDR3 is CSPSGSPSYEQYF. The CDR3 coding sequence is TGCAGTCCTAGCGGGAGTCCCTCCTACGAGCAGTACTTC.